The next 17 T cell receptor beta chains were all read from a single sample in a study of tumor-infiltrating lymphocytes in oesophageal squamous cell carcinoma. MiXCR, run by TCRdb on the PCR reads, gives a single entry per CDR3 protein. The sample yields about 19,000 distinct CDR3 sequences, roughly 41% seen once. The sequencing input was esophageal tumor tissue. The source is a male donor with esophageal squamous cell carcinoma.

At least ten counts were recorded for this clonotype. The CDR3 sequence: CASSPFSAGSEQFF. CDR3 bases: TGTGCCAGCAGCCCCTTCTCAGCCGGGAGTGAGCAGTTCTTC. The chain recombines TRBV14 with TRBJ2-1; TRBD2 might be the D (6 bases). Germline CDR1 is SGHDN and CDR2 is FVKESK. CDR3 size: 14 residues. V lost 4 bases to trimming and J lost 9 bases, with 16 bases between them.

With regard to this clonotype: The CDR3 does not end in the conserved phenylalanine or tryptophan, so this is likely a read error. Because the CDR3's place on the DNA is in doubt, the DNA is left out and the CDR3 is given as listed by TCRdb. The rearrangement uses TRBV7-8 and TRBJ1-1. The CDR3 length is 19 residues, termini included. Per germline, CDR1 SGHVS and CDR2 FQNEAQ. CDR3 region: CASSLVRRSGGLYEQYFGQ.

This clonotype was seen a handful of times. The chain recombines TRBV7-2 with TRBJ2-5; 11 bases match TRBD2. Matching the DNA end better, TRBJ2-7 makes the J call doubtful. The germline CDR1 and CDR2 sequences are SGHTA and FQGNSA. CDR3 length equals 14 residues. The CDR3 DNA reads TGTGCCAGCAGCTTCACTAGCGGGAGCTACGAGCAGTACTTC. This translates into CASSFTSGSYEQYF.

The chain carries TRBV7-8 and TRBJ2-1; no clear D. Matching the DNA end better, TRBJ2-7 makes the J call doubtful. In germline, CDR1 is SGHVS, CDR2 FQNEAQ. CDR3 size: 14 residues. The CDR3 coding sequence is TGTGCCCGCAAGCCGGATTACTACTCCTACGAGCAGTACTTC. Residues: CARKPDYYSYEQYF.

The chain carries TRBV28 and TRBJ2-6, with TRBD2 matching 12 bases. TRBJ2-5 matches the DNA end more closely, so the J call is doubtful. The CDR3 contains 15 residues. Germline V gene sequence: CDR1 MDHEN, CDR2 SYDVKM. The CDR3 DNA is TGTGCCAGCAGTTTAAGAACTAGCGGGAGGGAGACCCAGTACTTC. Encoded protein: CASSLRTSGRETQYF.

This clonotype showed up many times. The chain couples TRBV6-2 or TRBV6-3 to TRBJ2-7, with D possibly matching TRBD2 (7 bases). Germline CDR1 MNHEY, CDR2 SVGEGT. The CDR3 length is 13 residues. V lost 8 bases to trimming and J lost 2 bases, with 13 bases between them. In DNA form, the CDR3 reads TGTGCCAGCCGGGGGGCCCTCCCCTACGAGCAGTACTTC. It yields the protein CASRGALPYEQYF.

In this sample, this clonotype turned up many times. The chain couples TRBV12-3 or TRBV12-4 to TRBJ1-3; D ambiguous. The V gene lost 1 base and the J gene lost 4 bases, with 11 bases spanning the gap. CDR3 length: 15 amino acids. The CDR3 is CASSLGVQGGNTIYF. For the CDR3, the DNA is TGTGCCAGCAGTTTAGGCGTTCAAGGAGGAAACACCATATATTTT.

This clonotype was seen at least ten times. The V gene is TRBV6-1, the J gene TRBJ1-2, with TRBD1 as a possible D gene (6 bases). Germline CDR1 and CDR2: MNHNS and SASEGT. The CDR3 is made up of 15 amino acids. The V gene lost 5 bases and the J gene lost 3 bases, with 16 bases spanning the gap. CDR3 protein: CASSFESGQYYGYTF. The DNA for the CDR3 is TGTGCCAGCAGTTTCGAATCAGGACAGTACTATGGCTACACCTTC.

The chain carries TRBV7-6 and TRBJ2-2; D ambiguous. V dropped 4 bases and J dropped 2 bases, with 8 bases sitting between them. Germline V gene lookup returns CDR1 SGHVS and CDR2 FNYEAQ. The CDR3 loop spans 14 amino acids. The CDR3 sequence: CASSSFLNTGELFF. The DNA for the CDR3 is TGTGCCAGCAGCTCCTTTTTAAACACCGGGGAGCTGTTTTTT.

The chain employs TRBV28 and TRBJ2-1, with a weak D call TRBD1 (5 bases). This CDR3 contains 15 residues. From germline, CDR1 is MDHEN and CDR2 SYDVKM. V gave up 6 bases and J gave up 8 bases, with 20 bases separating them. CDR3 sequence (DNA): TGTGCCAGCAGGGGGCGCTCGGCTGGTGGCCATGAGCAGTTCTTC. Translating it yields CASRGRSAGGHEQFF.

This clonotype was seen many times. The rearrangement links TRBV10-1 to TRBJ2-5; 9 bases match TRBD2. CDR1 is WNHNN and CDR2 is SYGVQD in the germline V gene (reference sequence). The trim removed 0 bases at V and 5 bases at J, leaving 7 bases unmatched. The CDR3 runs 16 residues. The CDR3: CASSESLAGEGETQYF. The CDR3 coding sequence is TGCGCCAGCAGTGAGTCGTTAGCGGGAGAGGGGGAGACCCAGTACTTC.

This clonotype was counted at least ten times. One end of the junction varies from germline; a read error may be responsible. This chain connects TRBV10-3 to TRBJ2-7, with 8 bases aligning to TRBD1. Germline V gene sequence: CDR1 ENHRY, CDR2 SYGVKD. The length of the CDR3 is 12 residues. The CDR3 DNA follows: TGTGCCATCCGACAGGGGAATTCACCCCTCCACTTC. This sequence encodes CAIRQGNSPLHF.

The rearrangement joins TRBV7-4 to TRBJ2-1; 9 nucleotides line up with TRBD1. The tail of the sequence fits TRBJ2-7 better, so the J call may be wrong. The CDR3 extends over 17 amino acids. Germline lookup yields CDR1 SGHVT and CDR2 SQSDAQ. The CDR3 is CASSSRSGTGNRNEQYF. The DNA for the CDR3 is TGTGCCAGCAGCTCCAGGTCCGGGACAGGGAATCGCAATGAGCAGTACTTC.

This clonotype was counted ten times or more. The rearrangement links TRBV6-1 to TRBJ2-4; D is unresolved. Trimming cost V 5 bases and J 0 bases, with 8 bases left between them. The CDR3 extends over 14 amino acids. From germline, CDR1 is MNHNS and CDR2 SASEGT. The CDR3 DNA follows: TGTGCCAGCAGTCCTAACCTAGCCAAAAACATTCAGTACTTC. Translating it yields CASSPNLAKNIQYF.

This CDR3 reads CASSLIWARDRIVYEQYF. CDR3 nucleotide sequence: TGTGCCAGCAGCTTAATTTGGGCCCGGGACAGGATTGTCTACGAGCAGTACTTC. V is TRBV7-4 and J is TRBJ2-7; 8 nucleotides line up with TRBD1. This CDR3 comprises 18 residues. In germline, CDR1 is SGHVT, CDR2 SQSDAQ. The V gene end was trimmed by 2 bases and the J gene end by 3 bases; junction bases not matched to a gene: 15.

Details on this clonotype: A read error may explain this, as a much larger clone is one base away. This chain links TRBV10-3 with TRBJ1-3; the D gene is possibly TRBD1 (5 bases). The CDR3 extends over 15 amino acids. Germline-derived CDR1 and CDR2 are ENHRY and SYGVKD. CDR3 DNA: TGTGTAGCCGGGACCTTAATTGTCTCTGGAAACAACATATATTTT. Its translation: CVAGTLIVSGNNIYF.

This clonotype was found many times. Just one base apart from a much larger clone, this may be a read error. V gene TRBV7-3 combines with J gene TRBJ2-7, with 12 bases aligning to TRBD2. CDR3 length: 17 residues. V lost 1 base and J lost 7; bases outside the gene matches: 11. In germline, CDR1 is SGHTA, CDR2 FQGTGA. Here the CDR3 DNA reads TGTGCCAGCAGCTTAAGGCCTAGCGGGGGGGTGGGCAATGAGCAGTACTTC. Its translation: CASSLRPSGGVGNEQYF.